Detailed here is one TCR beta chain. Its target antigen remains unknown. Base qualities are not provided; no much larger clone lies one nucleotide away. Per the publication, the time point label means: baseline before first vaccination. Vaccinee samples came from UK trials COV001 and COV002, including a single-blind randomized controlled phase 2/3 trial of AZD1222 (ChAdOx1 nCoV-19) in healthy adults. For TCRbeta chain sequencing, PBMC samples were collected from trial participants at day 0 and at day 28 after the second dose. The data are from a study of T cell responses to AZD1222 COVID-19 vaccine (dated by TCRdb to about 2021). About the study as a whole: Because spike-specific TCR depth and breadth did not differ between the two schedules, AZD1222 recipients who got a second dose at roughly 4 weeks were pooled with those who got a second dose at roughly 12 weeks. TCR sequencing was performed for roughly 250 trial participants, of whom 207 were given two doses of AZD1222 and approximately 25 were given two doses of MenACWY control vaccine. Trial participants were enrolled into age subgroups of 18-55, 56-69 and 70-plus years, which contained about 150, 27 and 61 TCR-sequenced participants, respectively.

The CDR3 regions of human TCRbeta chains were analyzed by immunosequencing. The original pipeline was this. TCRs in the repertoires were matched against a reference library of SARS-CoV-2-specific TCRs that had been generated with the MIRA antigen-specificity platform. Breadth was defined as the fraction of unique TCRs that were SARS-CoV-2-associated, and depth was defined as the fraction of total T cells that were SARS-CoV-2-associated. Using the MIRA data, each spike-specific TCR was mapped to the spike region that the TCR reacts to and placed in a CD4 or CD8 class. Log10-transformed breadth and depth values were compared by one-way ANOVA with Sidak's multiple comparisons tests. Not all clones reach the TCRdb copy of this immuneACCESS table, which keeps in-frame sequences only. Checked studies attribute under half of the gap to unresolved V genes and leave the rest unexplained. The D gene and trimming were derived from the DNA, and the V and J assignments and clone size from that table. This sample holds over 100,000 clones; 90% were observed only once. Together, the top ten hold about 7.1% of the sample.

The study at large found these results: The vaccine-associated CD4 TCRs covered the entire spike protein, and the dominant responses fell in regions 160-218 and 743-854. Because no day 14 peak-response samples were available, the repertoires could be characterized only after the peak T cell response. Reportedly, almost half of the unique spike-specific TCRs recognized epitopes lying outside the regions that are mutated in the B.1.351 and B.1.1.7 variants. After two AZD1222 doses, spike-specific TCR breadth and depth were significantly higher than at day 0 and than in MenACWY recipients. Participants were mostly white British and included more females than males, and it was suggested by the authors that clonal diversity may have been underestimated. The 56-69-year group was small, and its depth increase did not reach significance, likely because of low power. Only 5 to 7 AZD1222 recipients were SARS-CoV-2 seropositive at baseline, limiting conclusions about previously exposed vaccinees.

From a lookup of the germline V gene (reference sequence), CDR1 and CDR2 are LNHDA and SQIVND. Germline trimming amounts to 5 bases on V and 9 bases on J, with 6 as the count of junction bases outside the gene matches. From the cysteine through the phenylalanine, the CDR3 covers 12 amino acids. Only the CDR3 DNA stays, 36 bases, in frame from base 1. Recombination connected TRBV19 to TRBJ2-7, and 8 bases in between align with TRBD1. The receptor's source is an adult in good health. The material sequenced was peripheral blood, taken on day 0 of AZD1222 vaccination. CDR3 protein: CASSVGTGTQYF. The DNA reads TGTGCCAGTAGTGTTGGGACAGGCACGCAGTACTTC.